This TCR beta chain was retrieved from a study of response to subunit inactivated influenza vaccine. TCRdb independently ran MiXCR on the RT-PCR reads; one entry per CDR3 protein. In the table there are about 520,000 distinct CDR3 sequences, less than 7.5% of which are singletons. This clonotype was detected many times. Trimming at V came to 3 bases and at J to 0 bases, leaving 7 bases not matched to a gene. The CDR3 contains 17 residues. The chain couples TRBV12-3 or TRBV12-4 to TRBJ2-7; 11 positions match TRBD2. This TCR was recovered from a man aged 50 to 69 who received an inactivated influenza vaccine. The sequencing used PBMCs from blood, collected around 25 months after vaccination. CDR3 nucleotides: TGTGCCAGCAGTTTGGCTAGCGGGGGGCTTAGCTCCTACGAGCAGTACTTC. Translated: CASSLASGGLSSYEQYF.